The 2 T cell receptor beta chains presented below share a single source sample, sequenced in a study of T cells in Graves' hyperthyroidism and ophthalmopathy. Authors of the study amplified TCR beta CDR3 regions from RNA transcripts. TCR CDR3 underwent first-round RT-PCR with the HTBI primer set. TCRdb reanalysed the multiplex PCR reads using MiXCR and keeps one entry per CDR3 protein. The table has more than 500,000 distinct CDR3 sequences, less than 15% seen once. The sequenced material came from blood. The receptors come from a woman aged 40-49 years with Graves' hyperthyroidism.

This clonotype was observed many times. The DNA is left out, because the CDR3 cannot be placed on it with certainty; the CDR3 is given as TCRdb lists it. Here the CDR3 reads CASSLVSLDTEAFF. V and J are TRBV5-1 and TRBJ1-1. Inclusive of both ends, the CDR3 amounts to 14 amino acids. CDR1 SGHRS and CDR2 YFSETQ come from the germline V gene.

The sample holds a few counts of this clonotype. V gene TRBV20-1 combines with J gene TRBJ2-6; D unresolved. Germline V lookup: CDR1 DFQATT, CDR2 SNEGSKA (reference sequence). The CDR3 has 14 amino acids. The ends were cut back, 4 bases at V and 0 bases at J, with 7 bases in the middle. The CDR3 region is CSANKYSGANVLTF. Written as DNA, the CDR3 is TGCAGTGCTAATAAGTACTCTGGGGCCAACGTCCTGACTTTC.